This T cell receptor beta chain was sequenced in a study of CD8 T cells in ankylosing spondylitis. TCRdb itself ran the 5' RACE reads through MiXCR, one entry per CDR3 protein. The profile covers about 340,000 distinct CDR3 sequences, with less than 10% appearing a single time and less than 15% taken by the ten largest. Study-wide results and caveats: Ankylosing spondylitis blood appeared to be characterized by a TCR beta motif of fewer than ten highly homologous variants.

A few counts support this clonotype. The antigen is not known. With 7 bases removed from V and 8 bases from J, the gap between germline ends came to 17 bases. Germline CDR1 MDHEN, CDR2 SYDVKM. There are 13 residues in the CDR3. Material for sequencing was blood, either unsorted or a sorted T cell fraction (not recorded which). The TCR sequence derives from a male donor with ankylosing spondylitis. The chain couples TRBV28 to TRBJ1-2; no reliable D call. The CDR3 coding sequence is TGTGCCAGCAATCTGCGCGCGTTTGGGGGCTACACCTTC. It specifies CASNLRAFGGYTF.